This passage covers 27 T cell receptor beta chains from one sample sequenced in a study of T cells in localized non-small cell lung cancer. The repertoire was sequenced with immunoSEQ multiplex PCR; TCRdb's copy has only in-frame clones and lacks some. The data hold tens of thousands of clones, with just over 85% observed a single time. This specimen was peripheral blood, taken before any cancer treatment. The receptors were gathered from a male donor at least 60 years old with stage III squamous cell lung carcinoma.

For the CDR3, the DNA is TGTGCCAGCAGTGAAGAGGTCTACAATGAGCAGTTCTTC. Translated, it gives CASSEEVYNEQFF. The chain carries TRBV2 and TRBJ2-1; D unresolved. Germline V gives CDR1 SNHLY, CDR2 FYNNEI. This CDR3 spans 13 amino acids. Trimming cost V 1 base and J 3 bases, with 4 bases left between them.

CDR3 DNA sequence: TGTGCCAGCAGGGCCGGGACAGAGCAGTTCTTC. It codes for CASRAGTEQFF. V and J are TRBV7-2 and TRBJ2-1; TRBD1 might be the D (6 bases). CDR1 and CDR2 (germline): SGHTA, FQGNSA. CDR3 length: 11 amino acids. The V end lost 6 bases, the J end lost 10 bases, and 10 bases lay between the germline ends.

The table lists this clone with a count of one. The chain links TRBV5-5 to TRBJ2-1, with 11 bases fitting TRBD2. V was clipped by 7 bases and J by 8 bases; unmatched bases: 14. The CDR3 extends over 16 amino acids. Germline V lookup: CDR1 SGHKS, CDR2 YYEKEE (reference sequence). The CDR3 DNA is TGTGCCAGCGGCCCACTGCCTAGCGGGGGGCCCCATGAGCAGTTCTTC. Its translation: CASGPLPSGGPHEQFF.

This clone was found a few times. V and J are TRBV7-9 and TRBJ2-1; TRBD2 aligns across 9 bases. This CDR3 is built from 17 residues. Trimming at V came to 7 bases and at J to 3 bases, leaving 13 bases not matched to a gene. CDR1 is SEHNR, CDR2 FQNEAQ, per germline (reference sequence). CDR3 loop: CASTNSAAGGFYNEQFF. The CDR3, as DNA: TGTGCCAGCACTAACAGTGCGGCGGGAGGGTTCTACAATGAGCAGTTCTTC.

This chain joins TRBV7-8 and TRBJ1-2, with D hard to call. This CDR3 contains 14 residues. V gave up 1 base and J gave up 1 base, with 7 bases separating them. Germline loops: CDR1 SGHVS, CDR2 FQNEAQ. The CDR3 sequence: CASSLERFNYGYTF. In DNA form, the CDR3 reads TGTGCCAGCAGCTTAGAACGGTTTAACTATGGCTACACCTTC.

V is TRBV6-5 and J is TRBJ1-2; D is unclear. Germline assignment: CDR1 MNHEY and CDR2 SVGAGI. Trimming left V 4 bases short and J 4 bases short, with 7 bases between. The CDR3 length is 12 residues. CDR3 in amino acids: CASSFDLYGYTF. CDR3 nucleotide sequence: TGTGCCAGCAGTTTTGACCTCTATGGCTACACCTTC.

The rearrangement links TRBV6-6 to TRBJ1-2; D ambiguous. The CDR3 spans 14 residues. Between the trimmed V and J ends, which lost 8 bases and 4 bases, there was a span of 17 bases. CDR1 and CDR2 (germline): MNHNY, SVGAGI (reference sequence). The CDR3 loop reads CASWRGSFPYGYTF. The CDR3 nucleotides are TGTGCCAGCTGGCGAGGATCTTTCCCCTATGGCTACACCTTC.

The chain is built from TRBV30 and TRBJ2-1, with TRBD2 matching 10 bases. Germline V gene sequence: CDR1 GTSNPN, CDR2 SVGIG (reference sequence). The CDR3 runs to 16 residues. Trimming at V came to 2 bases and at J to 7 bases, leaving 11 bases not matched to a gene. CDR3 DNA: TGTGCCTGGAGTTTAGCGGGGGGACCGAAACTGAATGAGCAGTTCTTC. Its translation: CAWSLAGGPKLNEQFF.

The rearrangement uses TRBV9 and TRBJ2-5, with D perhaps matching TRBD2 (6 bases). The CDR3 runs to 15 residues. The V and J ends lost 0 bases and 2 bases respectively, with 11 bases between them. The germline V gene encodes CDR1 SGDLS and CDR2 YYNGEE. CDR3 nucleotide sequence: TGTGCCAGCAGCGTAGCTTGGGGGGTACAAGAGACCCAGTACTTC. This encodes CASSVAWGVQETQYF.

The rearrangement joins TRBV10-3 to TRBJ2-7; a weak D match, TRBD2 (5 bases). V lost 11 bases to trimming and J lost 1 base, with 18 bases between them. The CDR3 is 14 residues long. The germline V gene has CDR1 ENHRY and CDR2 SYGVKD. CDR3 loop: CASKPGLESYEQYF. As DNA, the CDR3 is TGTGCCTCGAAACCCGGACTGGAATCCTACGAGCAGTACTTC.

The rearrangement links TRBV18 to TRBJ2-7; D is ambiguous. Trimming left V 6 bases short and J 0 bases short, with 18 bases between. This CDR3 comprises 16 residues. The germline V gene has CDR1 KGHSH and CDR2 LQKENI. CDR3 nucleotide sequence: TGTGCCAGCTCCCATAGGAGTCAGGAATCCTCCTACGAGCAGTACTTC. It codes for CASSHRSQESSYEQYF.

V is TRBV5-1 and J is TRBJ2-5, with 8 nucleotides matching TRBD2. J gave up 5 bases and V 7 bases, and 7 bases lay outside the gene matches. This CDR3 has 13 amino acids. The germline V gene has CDR1 SGHRS and CDR2 YFSETQ. In DNA form, the CDR3 reads TGCGCCAGCGGTCTAGCGGGTGAGGAGACCCAGTACTTC. Amino acids: CASGLAGEETQYF. The full variable domain, rest sourced from reference TRBV5-1 and TRBJ2-5, is KAGVTQTPRYLIKTRGQQVTLSCSPISGHRSVSWYQQTPGQGLQFLFEYFSETQRNKGNFPGRFSGRQFSNSRSEMNVSTLELGDSALYLCASGLAGEETQYFGPGTRLLVL.

V is TRBV28 and J is TRBJ1-2; no reliable D call. The CDR3 length is 12 residues. Per germline, CDR1 MDHEN and CDR2 SYDVKM. The V end was cut by 10 bases, the J end by 2 bases, with 11 bases between. As DNA, the CDR3 is TGTGCCACCTGGTTTTTGAACTATGGCTACACCTTC. It specifies CATWFLNYGYTF.

This clone came up once. The J gene is TRBJ2-3, the V gene TRBV4-3; D is unclear. This CDR3 spans 15 amino acids. V was trimmed by 0 bases and J by 0 bases, leaving 7 bases between them. CDR1 and CDR2 (germline): LGHNA, YSLEER. CDR3 sequence: CASSQDSLSTDTQYF. CDR3 DNA sequence: TGCGCCAGCAGCCAAGATTCCCTAAGCACAGATACGCAGTATTTT.

The chain couples TRBV19 to TRBJ1-2; no clear D. This CDR3 has 13 amino acids. Germline V gene sequence: CDR1 LNHDA, CDR2 SQIVND (reference sequence). Trimming removed 5 bases from V and 2 bases from J, with 9 bases in between. In nucleotides, the CDR3 is TGTGCCAGTAGTGCTCTGAAGAACTATGGCTACACCTTC. Its protein product is CASSALKNYGYTF.

A note on this clone: The identical CDR3 is also encoded by other nucleotide sequences in the sample. This rearrangement joins TRBV18 to TRBJ1-1; 12 bases fit TRBD1. The CDR3 loop spans 14 amino acids. With 3 bases clipped from V and 4 bases from J, the junction kept 0 bases outside the gene matches. Germline loops: CDR1 KGHSH, CDR2 LQKENI. In DNA form, the CDR3 reads TGTGCCAGCTCACCGGGACAGGGGGCCACTGAAGCTTTCTTT. This translates into CASSPGQGATEAFF. The full variable domain, rest sourced from reference TRBV18 and TRBJ1-1, is NAGVMQNPRHLVRRRGQEARLRCSPMKGHSHVYWYRQLPEEGLKFMVYLQKENIIDESGMPKERFSAEFPKEGPSILRIQQVVRGDSAAYFCASSPGQGATEAFFGQGTRLTVV.

This clone qualifies as medium-sized. The rearrangement joins TRBV10-2 to TRBJ1-1; D not certain. The CDR3 is 14 residues long. V lost 6 bases to trimming and J lost 1 base, with 12 bases between them. Germline loops: CDR1 WSHSY, CDR2 SAAADI. This CDR3 reads CASRGRQPNTEAFF. The DNA of the CDR3 is TGCGCCAGCAGAGGGAGACAACCGAACACTGAAGCTTTCTTT.

V gene TRBV7-8 combines with J gene TRBJ2-7; D may be TRBD2 (6 bases). Trimming shortened V by 5 bases and J by 2 bases, and 16 bases separated the two germline ends. The CDR3 sequence is 15 residues long. Germline V CDR1 and CDR2: SGHVS, FQNEAQ. CDR3 residues: CASSGRLKAAYEQYF. CDR3 DNA: TGTGCCAGCAGCGGGAGGTTAAAGGCCGCCTACGAGCAGTACTTC.

The rearrangement links TRBV7-6 to TRBJ1-1, with D possibly matching TRBD1 (6 bases). CDR1 and CDR2 (germline): SGHVS, FNYEAQ. Trimming took off 2 bases at V and 5 bases at J, with 21 bases between the two ends. This CDR3 spans 17 amino acids. This chain's CDR3 is CASSLFQPGGAGTEAFF. CDR3 sequence (DNA): TGTGCCAGCAGCTTATTTCAGCCCGGGGGCGCCGGAACTGAAGCTTTCTTT.

The gene calls are TRBV7-9 and TRBJ1-2; 7 bases match TRBD1. This CDR3 contains 15 residues. Germline loops: CDR1 SEHNR, CDR2 FQNEAQ (reference sequence). V shed 5 bases, J shed 0 bases, and the junction held 6 bases outside the gene matches. CDR3 region: CASSLGTATNYGYTF. CDR3 sequence (DNA): TGTGCCAGCAGCCTAGGGACAGCGACTAACTATGGCTACACCTTC. Based on the CDR3 plus reference TRBV7-9 and TRBJ1-2, the full variable domain is DTGVSQNPRHKITKRGQNVTFRCDPISEHNRLYWYRQTLGQGPEFLTYFQNEAQLEKSRLLSDRFSAERPKGSFSTLEIQRTEQGDSAMYLCASSLGTATNYGYTFGSGTRLTVV.

The rearrangement uses TRBV11-2 and TRBJ1-3; D gene unclear. This CDR3 is 15 amino acids long. V was pared by 8 bases and J by 0 bases, with 14 bases between. Germline CDR1 SGHAT, CDR2 FQNNGV. This CDR3 reads CASSEGRSSGNTIYF. The CDR3 coding sequence is TGTGCCAGCTCCGAAGGCAGGAGCTCTGGAAACACCATATATTTT.

The chain carries TRBV6-5 and TRBJ1-2; unclear D gene. The CDR3 loop spans 14 amino acids. Trimming shortened V by 0 bases and J by 5 bases, and 10 bases separated the two germline ends. Germline-derived CDR1 and CDR2 are MNHEY and SVGAGI. CDR3 bases: TGTGCCAGCAGTTACTCTACCGTGGAGTATGGCTACACCTTC. This sequence encodes CASSYSTVEYGYTF.

The chain couples TRBV18 to TRBJ1-2, with 11 positions matching TRBD1. This CDR3 has 17 residues. CDR1 is KGHSH and CDR2 is LQKENI in the germline V gene. V was clipped by 3 bases and J by 4 bases; unmatched bases: 10. CDR3 coding DNA: TGTGCCAGCTCACCGGGGACGGACAGGGGGCGCATCTATGGCTACACCTTC. It is translated as CASSPGTDRGRIYGYTF.

Relative to its sample, this clone is medium-sized. The chain has TRBV6-5 and TRBJ1-3; D possibly corresponds to TRBD1 (6 bases). The CDR3 has 14 residues. V lost 6 bases, J lost 4 bases, and 13 bases lay in between. Germline CDR1 MNHEY, CDR2 SVGAGI. CDR3 DNA sequence: TGTGCCAGCAGAGCGACAGGCGGAGGAAACACCATATATTTT. Protein product: CASRATGGGNTIYF.

This sequence joins TRBV28 and TRBJ2-5; the match to TRBD2 covers 7 bases. The CDR3 totals 15 residues. Germline V CDR1 and CDR2: MDHEN, SYDVKM. Germline trimming cut 6 bases from V and 3 bases from J; bases unmatched to any gene: 10. The CDR3 sequence is CASSPTSPYKETQYF. The CDR3 bases are TGTGCCAGCAGCCCGACTAGCCCTTATAAAGAGACCCAGTACTTC.

The V and J genes are TRBV7-7 and TRBJ2-1, with 7 bases matching TRBD2. Trimming removed 6 bases from V and 0 bases from J; junction bases left unmatched: 5. The CDR3 is made up of 15 amino acids. Germline V CDR1 and CDR2: SSHAT, FNYEAQ (reference sequence). The DNA for the CDR3 is TGTGCCAGCAGTCCTAGCGGAAGCTCCTACAATGAGCAGTTCTTC. Its protein is CASSPSGSSYNEQFF.

The chain combines TRBV6-1 with TRBJ2-2; 9 bases line up with TRBD2. The length of the CDR3 is 15 residues. Losses at the gene ends were 3 bases for V and 4 bases for J; bases not matched to a gene: 3. Germline V CDR1 and CDR2: MNHNS, SASEGT. The CDR3: CASSELAGSTGELFF. The CDR3 DNA sequence: TGTGCCAGCAGTGAGCTAGCGGGGTCCACCGGGGAGCTGTTTTTT.